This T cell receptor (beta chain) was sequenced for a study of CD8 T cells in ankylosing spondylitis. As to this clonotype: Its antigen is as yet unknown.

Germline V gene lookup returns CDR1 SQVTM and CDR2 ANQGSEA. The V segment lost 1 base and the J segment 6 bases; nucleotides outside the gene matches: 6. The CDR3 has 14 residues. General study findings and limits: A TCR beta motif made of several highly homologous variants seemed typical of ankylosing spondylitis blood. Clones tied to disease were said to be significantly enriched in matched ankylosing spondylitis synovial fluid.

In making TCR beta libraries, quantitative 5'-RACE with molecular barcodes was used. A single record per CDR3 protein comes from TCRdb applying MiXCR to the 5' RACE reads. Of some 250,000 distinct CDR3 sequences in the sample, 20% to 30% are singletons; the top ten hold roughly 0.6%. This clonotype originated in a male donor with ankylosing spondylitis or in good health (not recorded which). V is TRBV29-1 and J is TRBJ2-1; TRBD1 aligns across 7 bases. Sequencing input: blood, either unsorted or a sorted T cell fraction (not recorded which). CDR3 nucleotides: TGCAGCGTTGAAGTAGGGGGCAGGAGCAATGAGCAGTTCTTC. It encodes CSVEVGGRSNEQFF.